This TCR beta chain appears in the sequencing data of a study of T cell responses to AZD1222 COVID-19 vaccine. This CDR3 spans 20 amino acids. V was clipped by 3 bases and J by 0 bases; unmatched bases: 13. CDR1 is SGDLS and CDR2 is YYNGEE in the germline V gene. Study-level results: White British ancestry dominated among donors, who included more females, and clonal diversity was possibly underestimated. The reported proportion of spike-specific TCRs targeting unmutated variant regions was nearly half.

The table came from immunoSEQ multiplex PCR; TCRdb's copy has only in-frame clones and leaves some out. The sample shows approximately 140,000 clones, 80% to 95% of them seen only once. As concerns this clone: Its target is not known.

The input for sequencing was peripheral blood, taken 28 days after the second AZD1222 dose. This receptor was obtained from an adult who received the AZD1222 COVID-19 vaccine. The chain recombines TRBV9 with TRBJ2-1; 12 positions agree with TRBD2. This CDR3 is CASSDRLAGAPLSSYNEQFF. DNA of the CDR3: TGTGCCAGCAGCGACCGACTAGCGGGGGCTCCCTTAAGCTCCTACAATGAGCAGTTCTTC.